The 17 T cell receptor beta chains below all came from one sample that was sequenced in a study of cytomegalovirus exposure and HLA in healthy donors. This PCR relied on a set of 60 Vbeta primers and 13 Jbeta primers. Here immunoSEQ multiplex PCR was the method, and the copy in TCRdb shows in-frame clones only, minus some. The sample contains some 40,000 clones, approximately 82% of which appear only once. The sequenced sample consisted of PBMCs. These receptors all come from a woman aged 18 to 35 in good health and CMV-seropositive.

The rearrangement uses TRBV5-6 and TRBJ2-5; 7 bases align to TRBD1. The J call is doubtful: the DNA matches TRBJ2-7 better. From germline, CDR1 is SGHDT and CDR2 YYEEEE. This CDR3 has 15 amino acids. In DNA form, the CDR3 reads TGTGCCAGCAGCGACGGGACAGCAGTCTCCTACGAGCAGTACTTC. Translated: CASSDGTAVSYEQYF.

This chain uses TRBV7-3 with TRBJ2-1; TRBD1 might be the D (6 bases). The V gene's germline CDR1 is SGHTA and CDR2 FQGTGA. The germline V and J ends were trimmed by 3 bases and 7 bases, with 10 bases remaining between them. The CDR3 has 13 residues. The chain's CDR3 is CASSFQGWNEQFF. The CDR3 bases are TGTGCCAGCAGCTTCCAGGGGTGGAATGAGCAGTTCTTC.

CDR3 residues: CASSQVAGQGYGYTF. Written as DNA, the CDR3 is TGCGCCAGCAGCCAAGTTGCGGGACAGGGCTATGGCTACACCTTC. The V call is TRBV4-3, the J call TRBJ1-2; 9 nucleotides line up with TRBD1. This CDR3 has 15 residues. Germline-derived CDR1 and CDR2 are LGHNA and YSLEER. Losses at the gene ends were 1 base for V and 4 bases for J; bases not matched to a gene: 4.

The chain has TRBV18 and TRBJ2-7; 7 positions agree with TRBD1. J lost 3 bases, V lost 5 bases, and 7 bases had no gene match. The CDR3 is 14 residues long. From germline, CDR1 is KGHSH and CDR2 LQKENI. The CDR3 bases are TGTGCCAGCTCATACCGGGACAGAGGCTACGAGCAGTACTTC. This sequence encodes CASSYRDRGYEQYF.

The rearrangement uses TRBV28 and TRBJ1-1; D is unresolved. This CDR3 is 14 amino acids long. V dropped 5 bases and J dropped 1 base, with 11 bases sitting between them. Germline assignment: CDR1 MDHEN and CDR2 SYDVKM. For the CDR3, the DNA is TGTGCCAGCAGTGAGGATGGGTGGAACACTGAAGCTTTCTTT. Encoded protein: CASSEDGWNTEAFF.

This chain links TRBV7-9 with TRBJ2-7, with D possibly being TRBD1 (6 bases). This CDR3 contains 14 residues. V lost 5 bases to trimming and J lost 2 bases, with 13 bases between them. The germline V gene encodes CDR1 SEHNR and CDR2 FQNEAQ (reference sequence). CDR3 sequence reads: CASSKGEYPYEQYF. As DNA, the CDR3 is TGTGCCAGCAGCAAGGGGGAGTACCCCTACGAGCAGTACTTC.

V and J are TRBV7-9 and TRBJ2-7; 9 nucleotides agree with TRBD1. CDR3 length: 16 amino acids. Trimming at V came to 2 bases and at J to 2 bases, leaving 7 bases not matched to a gene. Germline V gene sequence: CDR1 SEHNR, CDR2 FQNEAQ (reference sequence). The CDR3 region is CASSLWGQGGAYEQYF. The DNA of the CDR3 is TGTGCCAGCAGCTTATGGGGACAGGGAGGAGCCTACGAGCAGTACTTC.

This sequence joins TRBV5-4 and TRBJ2-7, with TRBD2 identical over 10 bases. Germline V gives CDR1 SGHNT, CDR2 YYREEE (reference sequence). V was pared by 0 bases and J by 4 bases, with 7 bases of the junction left unmatched. This CDR3 has 16 residues. The CDR3 loop is CASSLAPSGSLYEQYF. The DNA of the CDR3 is TGTGCCAGCAGCTTGGCGCCTAGCGGGAGTCTTTACGAGCAGTACTTC.

The chain is built from TRBV27 and TRBJ2-3, with TRBD1 as a possible D gene (5 bases). Germline V gene lookup returns CDR1 MNHEY and CDR2 SMNVEV (reference sequence). The CDR3 has 14 residues. The V end was cut by 5 bases, the J end by 2 bases, with 11 bases between. The CDR3 protein is CASSQGYHTDTQYF. The CDR3 coding sequence is TGTGCCAGCAGTCAGGGCTACCACACAGATACGCAGTATTTT.

The J gene is TRBJ2-5, the V gene TRBV28, with 8 bases lining up with TRBD1. The DNA end is more similar to TRBJ2-7, so the J call may be wrong. CDR3 length equals 14 residues. Germline V lookup: CDR1 MDHEN, CDR2 SYDVKM. CDR3 DNA sequence: TGTGCCAGCAGTTTCGACAGGGGCTCCTACGAGCAGTACTTC. It is translated as CASSFDRGSYEQYF.

The V gene is TRBV11-2, the J gene TRBJ2-7, with D tentatively TRBD2 (6 bases). The CDR3 extends over 16 amino acids. Trimming shortened V by 1 base and J by 0 bases, and 13 bases separated the two germline ends. Germline CDR1 SGHAT, CDR2 FQNNGV. The chain's CDR3 is CASSLVGGLGSYEQYF. The CDR3 DNA is TGTGCCAGCAGCTTAGTTGGGGGACTGGGCTCCTACGAGCAGTACTTC.

The V and J genes are TRBV6-1 and TRBJ2-1; the D gene is possibly TRBD2 (6 bases). CDR3 length equals 13 residues. Trimming shortened V by 3 bases and J by 15 bases, and 18 bases separated the two germline ends. Germline lookup yields CDR1 MNHNS and CDR2 SASEGT. The CDR3 protein is CASSEGEVRDAFF. The CDR3 nucleotides are TGTGCCAGCAGTGAGGGGGAGGTCAGGGATGCGTTCTTC.

The chain combines TRBV7-6 with TRBJ2-2, with TRBD1 matching over 7 bases. There are 14 residues in the CDR3. V dropped 3 bases and J dropped 7; count of bases not matched to a gene: 5. The germline V gene encodes CDR1 SGHVS and CDR2 FNYEAQ. CDR3 in DNA: TGTGCCAGCAGCTTCGACAGGGCGGTCGGGGAGCTGTTTTTT. Amino acid sequence: CASSFDRAVGELFF.

This clone turned up a few times. The rearrangement joins TRBV6-1 to TRBJ1-1; 7 bases line up with TRBD1. The CDR3 is 15 residues long. Germline CDR1 and CDR2: MNHNS and SASEGT. Losses at the gene ends were 1 base for V and 4 bases for J; bases not matched to a gene: 6. As DNA, the CDR3 is TGTGCCAGCAGTGAAGAGGCAGGGGGGTCCACTGAAGCTTTCTTT. Translating gives CASSEEAGGSTEAFF.

The chain is built from TRBV4-3 and TRBJ2-7; TRBD1 matches 9 bases. The CDR3 contains 16 residues. CDR1 and CDR2 from the germline V gene are LGHNA and YSLEER. Trimming at V came to 2 bases and at J to 1 base, leaving 6 bases not matched to a gene. The CDR3 DNA is TGCGCCAGCAGCCAATACTGGACAGGGGCTTCCTACGAGCAGTACTTC. Translating gives CASSQYWTGASYEQYF.

This clone was recorded only once. The V call is TRBV2, the J call TRBJ2-1; 11 bases match TRBD2. J lost 9 bases, V lost 5 bases, and 12 bases had no gene match. This CDR3 is built from 16 residues. Germline values: CDR1 SNHLY, CDR2 FYNNEI. CDR3 DNA: TGTGCCAGCAGTCACTCGACTAGCGGGAACCTCGGTGAGCAGTTCTTC. It translates to CASSHSTSGNLGEQFF.

V gene TRBV19 combines with J gene TRBJ1-4; TRBD1 agrees at 7 bases. V shed 8 bases and J 4 bases; nucleotides not matched to a gene: 13. The CDR3 is made up of 16 amino acids. The germline V gene encodes CDR1 LNHDA and CDR2 SQIVND (reference sequence). In DNA form, the CDR3 reads TGTGCCAGTCGGCAGCGACAGGGAGGATATAATGAAAAACTGTTTTTT. This sequence encodes CASRQRQGGYNEKLFF.